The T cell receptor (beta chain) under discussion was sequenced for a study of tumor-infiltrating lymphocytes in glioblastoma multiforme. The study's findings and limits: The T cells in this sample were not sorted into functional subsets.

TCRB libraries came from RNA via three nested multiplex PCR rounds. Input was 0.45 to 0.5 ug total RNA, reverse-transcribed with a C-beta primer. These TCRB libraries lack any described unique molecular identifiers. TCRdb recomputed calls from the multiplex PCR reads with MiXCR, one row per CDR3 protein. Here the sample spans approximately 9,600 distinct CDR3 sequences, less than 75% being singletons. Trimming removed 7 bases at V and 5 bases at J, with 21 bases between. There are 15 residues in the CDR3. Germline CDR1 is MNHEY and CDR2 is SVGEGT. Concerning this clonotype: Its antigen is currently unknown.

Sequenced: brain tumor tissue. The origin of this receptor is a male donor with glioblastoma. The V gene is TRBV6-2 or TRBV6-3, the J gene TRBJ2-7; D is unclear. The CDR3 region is CASTYWATTSHEQYF. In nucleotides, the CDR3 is TGTGCCAGCACCTATTGGGCTACTACATCCCACGAGCAGTACTTC.